Below, 7 T cell receptor beta chains from the same sample are listed, as sequenced in a study of T cells and Merkel cell carcinoma outcomes. The repertoire was sequenced with immunoSEQ multiplex PCR; TCRdb's copy has only in-frame clones and lacks some. The top ten hold approximately 5.2% of the sample, which has several thousand clones, around 83% seen once. Source material: tumor tissue from Merkel cell carcinoma. Receptors were obtained from a human donor with Merkel cell carcinoma.

This clone ranks as large. Other DNA sequences within the sample encode an identical CDR3. The chain links TRBV7-2 to TRBJ1-5; D is uncertain. CDR3 length: 13 amino acids. Germline values: CDR1 SGHTA, CDR2 FQGNSA. Trimming cost V 1 base and J 4 bases, with 5 bases left between them. CDR3 protein: CASSLEVNQPQHF. Here the CDR3 DNA reads TGTGCCAGCAGCTTAGAGGTAAATCAGCCCCAGCATTTT. The entire variable domain, with the rest obtained from reference TRBV7-2 and TRBJ1-5, is as follows: GAGVSQSPSNKVTEKGKDVELRCDPISGHTALYWYRQSLGQGLEFLIYFQGNSAPDKSGLPSDRFSAERTGGSVSTLTIQRTQQEDSAVYLCASSLEVNQPQHFGDGTRLSIL.

The genes are TRBV11-2 and TRBJ2-2; D is ambiguous. CDR1 SGHAT and CDR2 FQNNGV come from the germline V gene. This CDR3 has 16 amino acids. The V end was cut by 3 bases, the J end by 0 bases, with 11 bases between. The CDR3 region is CASSFNNGANTGELFF. The CDR3 nucleotides are TGTGCCAGCAGCTTTAATAACGGAGCGAACACCGGGGAGCTGTTTTTT.

This clone was recorded a few times. The chain uses TRBV7-9 and TRBJ1-2; no definite D call. Trimming stripped 1 base from V and 14 bases from J, with 14 bases between. From germline, CDR1 is SEHNR and CDR2 FQNEAQ (reference sequence). This CDR3 has 12 amino acids. The CDR3 here is CASSLEVLGPTF. The CDR3 DNA reads as TGTGCCAGCAGCTTAGAAGTGTTGGGCCCTACCTTC.

This clone was found a few times. The rearrangement links TRBV6-5 to TRBJ1-2; D is perhaps TRBD1 (5 bases). Trimming shortened V by 5 bases and J by 4 bases, and 17 bases separated the two germline ends. The CDR3 runs 15 residues. From germline, CDR1 is MNHEY and CDR2 SVGAGI. The CDR3 DNA is TGTGCCAGCAGTCGTAATAGGGACCTCCCCTATGGCTACACCTTC. Translation gives CASSRNRDLPYGYTF.

Comment on this clone: The limits of the CDR3 on the DNA are not certain, so only TCRdb's listed CDR3 is given. The J gene is TRBJ2-7, the V gene TRBV5-1; the table's TRBD1 call for D was not verified on the DNA. Germline V CDR1 and CDR2: SGHRS, YFSETQ. A total of 11 residues make up the CDR3, ends included. The CDR3 protein is CASSFGQGSVF.

The chain combines TRBV5-1 with TRBJ2-3, with 9 nucleotides matching TRBD2. The CDR3 contains 15 residues. Germline V lookup: CDR1 SGHRS, CDR2 YFSETQ. Trimming at V came to 0 bases and at J to 4 bases, leaving 3 bases not matched to a gene. As DNA, the CDR3 is TGCGCCAGCAGCTTGGTTAGCGGGGGAGCAGATACGCAGTATTTT. Amino acid sequence: CASSLVSGGADTQYF.

The J gene is TRBJ1-2, the V gene TRBV11-2; the D is unclear. CDR1 SGHAT and CDR2 FQNNGV come from the germline V gene. Between the trimmed V and J ends, which lost 6 bases and 4 bases, there was a span of 12 bases. The CDR3 covers 13 residues. The chain's CDR3 is CASRRGQAYGYTF. The CDR3 region has the DNA TGTGCCAGCAGGCGCGGGCAGGCCTATGGCTACACCTTC.